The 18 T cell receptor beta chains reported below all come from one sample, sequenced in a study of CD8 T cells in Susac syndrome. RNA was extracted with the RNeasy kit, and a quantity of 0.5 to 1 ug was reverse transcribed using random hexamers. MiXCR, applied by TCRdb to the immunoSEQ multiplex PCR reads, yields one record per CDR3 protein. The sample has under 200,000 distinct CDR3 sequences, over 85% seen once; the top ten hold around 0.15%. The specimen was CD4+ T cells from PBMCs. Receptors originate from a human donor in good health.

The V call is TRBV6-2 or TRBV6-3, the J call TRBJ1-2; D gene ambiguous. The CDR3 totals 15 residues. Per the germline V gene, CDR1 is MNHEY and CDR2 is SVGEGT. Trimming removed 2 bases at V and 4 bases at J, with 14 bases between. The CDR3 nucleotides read TGTGCCAGCAGTTACATCGTTCGGGCCGGCTATGGCTACACCTTC. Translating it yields CASSYIVRAGYGYTF.

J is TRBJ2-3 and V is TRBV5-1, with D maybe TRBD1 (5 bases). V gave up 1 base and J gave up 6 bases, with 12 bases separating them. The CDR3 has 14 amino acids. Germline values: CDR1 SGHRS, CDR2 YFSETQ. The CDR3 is CASSLTGSGDTQYF. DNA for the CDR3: TGCGCCAGCAGCTTGACAGGAAGTGGGGATACGCAGTATTTT.

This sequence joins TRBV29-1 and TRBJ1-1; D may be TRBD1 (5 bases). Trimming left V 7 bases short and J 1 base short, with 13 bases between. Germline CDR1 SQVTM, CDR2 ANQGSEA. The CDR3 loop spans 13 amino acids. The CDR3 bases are TGCAGCGGCATGGGGCAGCCGAACACTGAAGCTTTCTTT. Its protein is CSGMGQPNTEAFF.

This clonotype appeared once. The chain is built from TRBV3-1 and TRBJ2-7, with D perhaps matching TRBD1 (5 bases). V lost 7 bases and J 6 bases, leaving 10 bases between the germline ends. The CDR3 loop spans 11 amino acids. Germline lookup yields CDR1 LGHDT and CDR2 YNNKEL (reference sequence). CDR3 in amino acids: CASKGAGEQYF. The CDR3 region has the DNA TGTGCCAGCAAAGGGGCAGGCGAGCAGTACTTC.

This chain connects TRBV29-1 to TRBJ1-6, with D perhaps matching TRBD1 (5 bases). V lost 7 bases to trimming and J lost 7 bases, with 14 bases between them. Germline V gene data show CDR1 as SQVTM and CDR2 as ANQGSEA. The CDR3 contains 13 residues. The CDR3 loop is CSARGSGNSPLHF. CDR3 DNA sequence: TGCAGCGCTAGGGGATCGGGGAATTCACCCCTCCACTTT.

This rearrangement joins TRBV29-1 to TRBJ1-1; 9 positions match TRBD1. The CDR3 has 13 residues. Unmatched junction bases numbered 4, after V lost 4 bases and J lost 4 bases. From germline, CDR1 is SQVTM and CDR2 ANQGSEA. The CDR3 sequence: CSVGDRVGTEAFF. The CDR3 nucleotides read TGCAGCGTTGGGGACAGGGTAGGCACTGAAGCTTTCTTT.

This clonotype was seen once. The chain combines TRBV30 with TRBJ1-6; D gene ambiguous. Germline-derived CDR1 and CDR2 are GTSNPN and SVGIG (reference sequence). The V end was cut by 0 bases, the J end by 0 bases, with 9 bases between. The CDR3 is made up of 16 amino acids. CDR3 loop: CAWSVGSSSYNSPLHF. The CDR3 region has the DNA TGTGCCTGGAGTGTAGGGAGCAGCTCCTATAATTCACCCCTCCACTTT.

This CDR3 reads CASSLDGLAGVYNEQFF. The DNA for the CDR3 is TGTGCCAGCAGCTTGGATGGACTAGCGGGGGTTTACAATGAGCAGTTCTTC. V gene TRBV5-6 combines with J gene TRBJ2-1, with TRBD2 identical over 13 bases. The CDR3 sequence is 17 residues long. Trimming removed 0 bases from V and 4 bases from J; junction bases left unmatched: 4. Germline V gene data show CDR1 as SGHDT and CDR2 as YYEEEE. Complete variable domain (other parts from reference TRBV5-6 and TRBJ2-1): DAGVTQSPTHLIKTRGQQVTLRCSPKSGHDTVSWYQQALGQGPQFIFQYYEEEERQRGNFPDRFSGHQFPNYSSELNVNALLLGDSALYLCASSLDGLAGVYNEQFFGPGTRLTVL.

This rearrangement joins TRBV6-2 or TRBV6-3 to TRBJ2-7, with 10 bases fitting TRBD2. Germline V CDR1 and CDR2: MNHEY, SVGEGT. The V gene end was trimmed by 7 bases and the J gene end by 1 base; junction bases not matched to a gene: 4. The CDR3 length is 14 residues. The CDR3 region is CASIGAGGSYEQYF. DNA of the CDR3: TGTGCCAGCATCGGAGCGGGGGGGTCCTACGAGCAGTACTTC.

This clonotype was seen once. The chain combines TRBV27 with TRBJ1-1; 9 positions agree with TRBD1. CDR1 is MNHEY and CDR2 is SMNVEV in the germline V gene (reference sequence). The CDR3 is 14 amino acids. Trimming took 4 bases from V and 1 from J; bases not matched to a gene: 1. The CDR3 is CASSWTGENTEAFF. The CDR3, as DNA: TGTGCCAGCAGTTGGACAGGGGAGAACACTGAAGCTTTCTTT.

The CDR3 is CSARDGQGGNEQFF. The CDR3 DNA follows: TGCAGTGCTAGAGACGGACAGGGGGGGAATGAGCAGTTCTTC. The chain uses TRBV20-1 and TRBJ2-1; 10 bases fit TRBD1. The CDR3 extends over 14 amino acids. Trimming removed 0 bases from V and 7 bases from J; junction bases left unmatched: 3. Germline V gene lookup returns CDR1 DFQATT and CDR2 SNEGSKA (reference sequence).

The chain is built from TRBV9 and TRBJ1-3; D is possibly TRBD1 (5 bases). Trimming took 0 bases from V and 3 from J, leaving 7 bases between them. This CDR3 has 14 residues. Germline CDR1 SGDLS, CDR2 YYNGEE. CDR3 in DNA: TGTGCCAGCAGCGTAGAGGGGAATGGAAACACCATATATTTT. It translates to CASSVEGNGNTIYF.

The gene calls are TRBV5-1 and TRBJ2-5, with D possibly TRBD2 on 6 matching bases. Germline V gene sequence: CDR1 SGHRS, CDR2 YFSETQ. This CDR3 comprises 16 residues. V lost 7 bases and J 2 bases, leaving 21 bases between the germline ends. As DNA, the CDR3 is TGCGCCAGCGCCGGAGGCGGGGCATCATTACAAGAGACCCAGTACTTC. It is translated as CASAGGGASLQETQYF.

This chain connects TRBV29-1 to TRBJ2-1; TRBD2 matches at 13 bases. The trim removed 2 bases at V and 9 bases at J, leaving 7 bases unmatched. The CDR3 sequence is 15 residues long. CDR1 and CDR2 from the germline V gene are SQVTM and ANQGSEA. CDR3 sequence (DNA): TGCAGCGTTGAAAGAGGGACTAGCGGGGTTGGTGAGCAGTTCTTC. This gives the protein CSVERGTSGVGEQFF.

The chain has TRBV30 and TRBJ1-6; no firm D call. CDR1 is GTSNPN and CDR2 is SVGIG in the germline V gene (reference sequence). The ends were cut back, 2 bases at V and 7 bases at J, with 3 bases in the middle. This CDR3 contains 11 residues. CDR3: CAWSQNSPLHF. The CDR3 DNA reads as TGTGCCTGGAGTCAAAATTCACCCCTCCACTTT.

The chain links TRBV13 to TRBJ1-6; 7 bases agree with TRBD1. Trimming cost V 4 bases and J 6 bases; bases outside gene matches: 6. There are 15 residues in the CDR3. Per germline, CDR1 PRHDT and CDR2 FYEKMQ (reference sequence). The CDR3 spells CASSSETGRNSPLHF. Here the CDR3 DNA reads TGTGCCAGCAGCTCCGAGACAGGGCGTAATTCACCCCTCCACTTT.

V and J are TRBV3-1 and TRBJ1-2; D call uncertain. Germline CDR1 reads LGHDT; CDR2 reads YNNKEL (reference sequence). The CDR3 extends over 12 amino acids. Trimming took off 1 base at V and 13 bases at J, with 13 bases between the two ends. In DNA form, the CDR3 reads TGTGCCAGCAGCCAAGCCGGAGTACAGTGCACCTTC. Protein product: CASSQAGVQCTF. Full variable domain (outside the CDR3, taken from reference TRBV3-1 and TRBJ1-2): DTAVSQTPKYLVTQMGNDKSIKCEQNLGHDTMYWYKQDSKKFLKIMFSYNNKELIINETVPNRFSPKSPDKAHLNLHINSLELGDSAVYFCASSQAGVQCTFGSGTRLTVV.

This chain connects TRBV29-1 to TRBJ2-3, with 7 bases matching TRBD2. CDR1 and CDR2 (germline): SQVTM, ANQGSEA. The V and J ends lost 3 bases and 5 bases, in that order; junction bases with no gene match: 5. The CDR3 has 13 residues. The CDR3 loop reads CSVDRRGVDTQYF. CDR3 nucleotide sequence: TGCAGCGTTGATCGTCGGGGGGTAGATACGCAGTATTTT.